This TCR beta chain was observed in a study of blood T cell repertoires in COVID-19. In the study overall: COVID-19 samples, acute and convalescent, were from the United States, Italy and Spain. PBMCs, B-cell-depleted T cells, or T cells were the source of the cDNA or gDNA that made up the material.

TCRdb's copy holds only in-frame clones and misses some; the assay was immunoSEQ multiplex PCR. The table has about 160,000 clones, roughly 90% seen once. CDR1 is MNHEY, CDR2 SMNVEV, per germline (reference sequence). CDR3 length equals 18 residues. V was cut by 5 bases and J by 2 bases, with 24 bases left in between. The sample was peripheral blood. The rearrangement uses TRBV27 and TRBJ2-5, with a weak D call TRBD1 (6 bases). The clonotype was recovered from a man between 18 and 35 years old with acute or convalescent COVID-19. The CDR3 DNA follows: TGTGCCAGCAGTCAATATCTTGGGGCAGGGGAAGATCAAGAGACCCAGTACTTC. Translating it yields CASSQYLGAGEDQETQYF.